This T cell receptor beta chain was obtained from a study of beta chain features in type 1 diabetes. About this clone itself: The antigen is not known.

Notes on the study in general: Shortening that was moderate but significant affected the TCRB CDR3s of Type 1 diabetes patients in all four CD4+ subsets.

Every bit of the isolated RNA underwent reverse transcription, so sequencing read expressed TCRB transcripts. Assay: immunoSEQ multiplex PCR; the TCRdb copy retains only in-frame clones and omits some. The data contain some 640,000 clones, about an eighth of them singletons. V dropped 4 bases and J dropped 0 bases, with 15 bases sitting between them. The CDR3 consists of 16 residues. CDR1 and CDR2 from the germline V gene are SGHRS and YFSETQ. This chain connects TRBV5-1 to TRBJ2-3, with D possibly TRBD2 on 5 matching bases. This clonotype was sampled from a man aged 18 to 35 with type 1 diabetes. Sequencing was performed on naive CD4+ T cells from blood. CDR3 in DNA: TGCGCCAGCAGCCTCTGGCGGGTGGCTAGCACAGATACGCAGTATTTT. Protein product: CASSLWRVASTDTQYF.